These T cell receptor beta chains were read from a single sample in a study of shared clonotypes between healthy human individuals. Produced via immunoSEQ multiplex PCR; TCRdb's table is partial and in-frame only. The repertoire holds around 2.3 million clones, 95% seen once, with around 0.13% in the top ten. Specimen: naive CD4+ T cells sorted from blood. The receptors shown here come from a man aged 18 to 35 in good health. CDR3s include the opening cysteine and the closing phenylalanine or tryptophan. Fields, in order: D gene, J gene, V gene, CDR3 protein. D genes are given only for firm matches.

TRBD1 | TRBJ1-2 | TRBV2 | CASSQTSTGYGYGYTF
- | TRBJ2-1 | TRBV2 | CASSERRVNYNEQFF
TRBD2 | TRBJ2-1 | TRBV30 | CAWSSSRTSGGVYEQFF
- | TRBJ2-7 | TRBV10-3 | CAIRDGPYEQYF
- | TRBJ2-1 | TRBV6-6 | CASSYSRGPSNEQFF
- | TRBJ2-7 | TRBV5-4 | CASSRDMADEQYF
TRBD1 | TRBJ2-7 | TRBV5-1 | CASSGRQGLYEQYF
- | TRBJ2-2 | TRBV18 | CASSPTVGELFF
- | TRBJ1-3 | TRBV5-1 | CASSLAVDSSGNTIYF
- | TRBJ2-7 | TRBV2 | CARSQARAYEQYF
- | TRBJ2-5 | TRBV18 | CASSRTGAAGETQYF
- | TRBJ2-7 | TRBV2 | CASSAGWGEQYF
TRBD1 | TRBJ1-3 | TRBV10-3 | CAISDPTGDGNTIYF
TRBD2 | TRBJ2-4 | TRBV7-2 | CASSPGGTSGRAYIQYF
- | TRBJ1-2 | TRBV28 | CASSSPANYGYTF
- | TRBJ2-7 | TRBV30 | CAWSVSRGPYEQYF
- | TRBJ1-1 | TRBV15 | CATSRDRGAFF
- | TRBJ1-5 | TRBV25-1 | CASSEWADDQPQHF
- | TRBJ2-1 | TRBV14 | CASSPGVYNEQFF
- | TRBJ1-5 | TRBV1 | CTSSPAGPESNQPQHF
- | TRBJ2-5 | TRBV11-2 | CASSLVQGGVSQETQYF
TRBD1 | TRBJ1-6 | TRBV2 | CASSEKFRQGGSYNSPLHF
- | TRBJ2-6 | TRBV9 | CASSVEGTSSGANVLTF
- | TRBJ1-1 | TRBV4-1 | CASSQERSRALNTEAFF
TRBD1 | TRBJ2-5 | TRBV5-1 | CASRHGTGMETQYF
TRBD1 | TRBJ1-4 | TRBV5-1 | CASSRGQGQEKLFF
- | TRBJ2-7 | TRBV4-1 | CASSQGRGRGEDEQYF
- | TRBJ1-2 | TRBV7-9 | CASTPRGSNYGYTF
TRBD1 | TRBJ1-1 | TRBV9 | CASSVGQGNTEAFF
- | TRBJ2-1 | TRBV6-5 | CASSYSGEQFF
- | TRBJ2-1 | TRBV7-7 | CASSQTRAAYNEQFF
- | TRBJ1-6 | TRBV28 | CASRRTVFNSPLHF
TRBD2 | TRBJ2-1 | TRBV2 | CASSGGRESGNEQFF
- | TRBJ1-2 | TRBV11-2 | CASSPQLGYGYTF
TRBD2 | TRBJ2-3 | TRBV7-9 | CASSFLAGGPTDTQYF
- | TRBJ2-3 | TRBV5-1 | CASSRAYDSTDTQYF
- | TRBJ2-2 | TRBV5-1 | CASSGTSRTGELFF
- | TRBJ1-1 | TRBV20-1 | CSARADREAFF
- | TRBJ2-5 | TRBV30 | CAWRDQETQYF
- | TRBJ2-2 | TRBV10-3 | CAISAGAGEAGELFF
- | TRBJ1-3 | TRBV6-1 | CASSLGVAGNTIYF
- | TRBJ2-3 | TRBV11-2 | CASSLVVKASTDTQYF
- | TRBJ2-6 | TRBV6-1 | CATGFSGANVLTF
TRBD1 | TRBJ1-2 | TRBV6-1 | CASSEMRQGGSGGYTF
- | TRBJ1-1 | TRBV29-1 | CSVEARRAFF
- | TRBJ1-1 | TRBV18 | CASSPHSEGEAFF
- | TRBJ2-5 | TRBV29-1 | CSVVGQETQYF